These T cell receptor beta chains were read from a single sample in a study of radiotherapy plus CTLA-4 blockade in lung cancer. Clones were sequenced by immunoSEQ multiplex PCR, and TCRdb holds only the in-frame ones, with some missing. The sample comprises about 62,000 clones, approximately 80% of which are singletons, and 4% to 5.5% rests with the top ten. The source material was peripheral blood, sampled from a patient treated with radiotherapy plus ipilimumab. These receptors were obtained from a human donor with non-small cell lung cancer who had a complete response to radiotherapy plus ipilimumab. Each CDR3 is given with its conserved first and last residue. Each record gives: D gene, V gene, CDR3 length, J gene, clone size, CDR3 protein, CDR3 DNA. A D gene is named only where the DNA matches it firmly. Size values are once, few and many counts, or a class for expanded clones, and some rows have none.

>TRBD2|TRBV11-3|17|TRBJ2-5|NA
CASRPGTSGMRGETQYF
TGTGCCAGCAGACCCGGGACTAGCGGAATGCGCGGGGAGACCCAGTACTTC
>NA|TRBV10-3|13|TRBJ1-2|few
CAISTDSLYGYTF
TGTGCCATCAGTACGGACAGCCTCTATGGCTACACCTTC
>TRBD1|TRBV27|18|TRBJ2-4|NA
CASSLSRGQSMVKNIQYF
TGTGCCAGCAGTTTATCGAGGGGACAGAGTATGGTCAAAAACATTCAGTACTTC
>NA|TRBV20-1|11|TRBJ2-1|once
CSASSGQPQFF
TGCAGTGCTAGTTCCGGACAACCGCAGTTCTTC
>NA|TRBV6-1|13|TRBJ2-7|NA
CASSPGLSYEQYF
TGTGCCAGCAGCCCCGGACTTTCCTACGAGCAGTACTTC
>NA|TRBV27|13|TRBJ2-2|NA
CASSLSYTGELFF
TGTGCCAGCAGTTTAAGTTACACCGGGGAGCTGTTTTTT
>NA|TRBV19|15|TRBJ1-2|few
CASRSTDRSNYGYTF
TGTGCCAGTAGGTCGACAGACAGGTCTAACTATGGCTACACCTTC
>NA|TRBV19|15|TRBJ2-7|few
CASSIGRGAAVEQYF
TGTGCCAGTAGTATAGGTAGGGGCGCGGCCGTAGAGCAGTACTTC
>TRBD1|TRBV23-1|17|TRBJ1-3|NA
CASPNGRTGGSGNTIYF
TGCGCCAGCCCTAACGGACGTACAGGGGGCTCTGGAAACACCATATATTTT
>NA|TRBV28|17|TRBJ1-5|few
CASSLWYVGDANQPQHF
TGTGCCAGCAGTTTATGGTACGTGGGGGACGCGAATCAGCCCCAGCATTTT
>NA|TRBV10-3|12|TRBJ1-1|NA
CAISEGNTEAFF
TGTGCCATCAGTGAGGGGAACACTGAAGCTTTCTTT
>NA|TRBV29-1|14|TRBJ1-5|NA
CSVMLGYGNQPQHF
TGCAGCGTTATGTTGGGGTATGGCAATCAGCCCCAGCATTTT
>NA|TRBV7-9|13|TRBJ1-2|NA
CASSSGTLYGYTF
TGTGCCAGCAGCTCCGGGACACTCTATGGCTACACCTTC
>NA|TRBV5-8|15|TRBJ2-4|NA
CASSSPWTDKNIQYF
TGTGCCAGCAGCTCGCCGTGGACAGATAAAAACATTCAGTACTTC
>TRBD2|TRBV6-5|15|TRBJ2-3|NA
CASSYVRGATDTQYF
TGTGCCAGCAGTTACGTGCGGGGGGCCACAGATACGCAGTATTTT
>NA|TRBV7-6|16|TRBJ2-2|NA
CASSLGGNRNTGELFF
TGTGCCAGCAGCTTAGGAGGGAACCGGAACACCGGGGAGCTGTTTTTT
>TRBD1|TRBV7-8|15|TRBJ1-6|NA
CASSLTGVGNSPLHF
TGTGCCAGCAGCCTGACAGGGGTTGGGAATTCACCCCTCCACTTT
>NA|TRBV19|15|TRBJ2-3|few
CASSKQDLFVNTQYF
TGTGCCAGTAGTAAGCAGGACCTGTTTGTTAATACGCAGTATTTT
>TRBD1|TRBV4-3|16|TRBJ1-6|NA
CASSQDGTGSNSPLHF
TGCGCCAGCAGCCAAGATGGGACAGGGAGTAATTCACCCCTCCACTTT
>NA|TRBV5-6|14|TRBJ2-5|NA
CASSTDLGGETQYF
TGTGCCAGCAGTACGGACCTAGGAGGAGAGACCCAGTACTTC
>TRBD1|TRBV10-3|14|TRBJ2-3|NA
CAISGGQATDTQYF
TGTGCCATCAGTGGGGGACAGGCCACAGATACGCAGTATTTT
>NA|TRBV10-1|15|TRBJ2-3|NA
CASSGWAGNTDTQYF
TGCGCCAGCAGTGGATGGGCGGGTAACACAGATACGCAGTATTTT
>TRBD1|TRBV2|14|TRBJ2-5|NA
CASSYRGSGETQYF
TGTGCCAGCAGCTACAGGGGGTCAGGAGAGACCCAGTACTTC
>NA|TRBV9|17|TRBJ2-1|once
CASSPPGSGSSYNEQFF
TGTGCCAGCAGTCCCCCTGGGAGCGGCAGCTCCTACAATGAGCAGTTCTTC
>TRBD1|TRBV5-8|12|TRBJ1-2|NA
CASSDGTGQPSF
TGTGCCAGCAGCGACGGGACAGGTCAGCCGTCATTC
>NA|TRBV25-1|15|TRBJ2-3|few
CASSDPGASTDTQYF
TGTGCCAGCAGTGATCCGGGGGCGAGCACAGATACGCAGTATTTT
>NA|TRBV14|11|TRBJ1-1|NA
CASSKTTEAFF
TGTGCCAGCAGCAAGACCACTGAAGCTTTCTTT
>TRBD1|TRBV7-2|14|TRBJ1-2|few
CASSTLGGFYGYTF
TGTGCCAGCAGCACATTAGGGGGCTTCTATGGCTACACCTTC
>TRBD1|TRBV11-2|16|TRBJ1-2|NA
CASTPSGTGINYGYTF
TGTGCCAGCACCCCCTCCGGGACAGGGATTAACTATGGCTACACCTTC
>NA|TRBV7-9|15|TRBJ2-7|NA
CASSLSSQASYEQYF
TGTGCCAGCAGCTTATCATCCCAGGCATCCTACGAGCAGTACTTC
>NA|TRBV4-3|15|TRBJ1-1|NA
CASSQEPGMNTEAFF
TGCGCCAGCAGCCAAGAGCCGGGGATGAACACTGAAGCTTTCTTT
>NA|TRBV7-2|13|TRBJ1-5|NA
CASSPDRGQPQHF
TGTGCCAGCAGCCCCGATCGGGGTCAGCCCCAGCATTTT